A selection of T cell receptor beta chains follows, all from one sample in a study of T cell responses to AZD1222 COVID-19 vaccine. Here immunoSEQ multiplex PCR was the method, and the copy in TCRdb shows in-frame clones only, minus some. Of over 45,000 clones listed, more than 80% are singletons. Sequenced material: peripheral blood, taken on day 0 of AZD1222 vaccination. The receptor source for this set is an adult in good health. CDR3s leave out the opening cysteine and the closing phenylalanine or tryptophan. Part of the rows lack a size; the others show once, few, many or a class for expanded clones.

V gene: TRBV9; J gene: TRBJ2-2; clone size: .; CDR3 protein: ASSVEGARTGELF
V gene: TRBV19; J gene: TRBJ2-7; clone size: .; CDR3 protein: ASSLWGNSYEQY
V gene: TRBV5-4; J gene: TRBJ2-2; clone size: .; CDR3 protein: ASSPGTQNTGELF
V gene: TRBV11-2; J gene: TRBJ2-7; clone size: .; CDR3 protein: ASSQDRRETYEQY
V gene: TRBV28; J gene: TRBJ2-3; clone size: .; CDR3 protein: ASRTGTGESDTQY
V gene: TRBV5-4; J gene: TRBJ1-1; clone size: .; CDR3 protein: ASSSVTEAF
V gene: TRBV28; J gene: TRBJ1-4; clone size: .; CDR3 protein: ATLQGNEKLF
V gene: TRBV4-2; J gene: TRBJ2-1; clone size: once; CDR3 protein: ASSREGQLYNEQF
V gene: TRBV5-5; J gene: TRBJ2-7; clone size: .; CDR3 protein: ASSLGGAGGRYEQY
V gene: TRBV11-2; J gene: TRBJ2-1; clone size: .; CDR3 protein: ASSLGPLANSYNEQF
V gene: TRBV30; J gene: TRBJ2-7; clone size: .; CDR3 protein: AWKKPGLDYYEQY
V gene: TRBV30; J gene: TRBJ2-2; clone size: .; CDR3 protein: AWSTQDKNTGELF
V gene: TRBV20-1; J gene: TRBJ1-1; clone size: .; CDR3 protein: SAREVRDF
V gene: TRBV19; J gene: TRBJ2-3; clone size: .; CDR3 protein: ASRGRGLGDTQY
V gene: TRBV7-6; J gene: TRBJ2-2; clone size: once; CDR3 protein: ASSLTGIGTGELF
V gene: TRBV18; J gene: TRBJ2-7; clone size: .; CDR3 protein: ASSRDSPYEQY
V gene: TRBV7-3; J gene: TRBJ2-6; clone size: once; CDR3 protein: ASSSRADSGANVLT
V gene: TRBV6-6; J gene: TRBJ1-6; clone size: .; CDR3 protein: ASMAREGDNSPLH
V gene: TRBV30; J gene: TRBJ2-1; clone size: .; CDR3 protein: AWSVISDVDEQF